The rows below give T cell receptor beta chains drawn from one sample of a study of cytomegalovirus exposure and HLA in healthy donors. Assay used: immunoSEQ multiplex PCR; TCRdb lists only in-frame clones, some missing. The sample includes roughly 60,000 clones, roughly nine tenths of them seen just once. Sequences were obtained from PBMCs. All receptors come from a woman in her twenties or thirties in good health and CMV-seronegative. Both conserved end residues are part of each CDR3. D genes are given only for firm matches. Size is stated for part of the rows, as once, few or many counts, or as a class when the clone is expanded.

v_gene	abundance	j_gene	d_gene	CDR3aa	CDR3nt
TRBV7-9	few	TRBJ1-5	-	CASSPNNQPQHF	TGTGCCAGCAGCCCAAACAATCAGCCCCAGCATTTT
TRBV7-6	-	TRBJ1-5	-	CASSLAGGYQPQHF	TGTGCCAGCAGCTTAGCGGGGGGGTATCAGCCCCAGCATTTT
TRBV6-4	-	TRBJ2-1	TRBD2	CASSDLAGSYNEQFF	TGTGCCAGCAGTGATCTAGCGGGTTCCTACAATGAGCAGTTCTTC
TRBV19	-	TRBJ1-1	-	CASSPLEAGNTEAFF	TGTGCCAGTAGTCCACTAGAAGCAGGGAACACTGAAGCTTTCTTT
TRBV29-1	-	TRBJ1-1	-	CSAIENTEAFF	TGCAGCGCCATAGAGAACACTGAAGCTTTCTTT
TRBV7-2	-	TRBJ1-2	TRBD1	CASSGDRYGYTF	TGTGCCAGCAGCGGGGACAGATATGGCTACACCTTC
TRBV28	once	TRBJ2-3	TRBD1	CASSLWDRAESTDTQYF	TGTGCCAGCAGTTTATGGGACAGGGCCGAAAGCACAGATACGCAGTATTTT
TRBV27	-	TRBJ2-1	-	CASSLEPALYNEQFF	TGTGCCAGCAGTTTAGAGCCCGCTCTCTACAATGAGCAGTTCTTC
TRBV6-1	few	TRBJ1-1	-	CASSAQGTQGTEAFF	TGTGCCAGCAGTGCCCAGGGTACACAGGGAACTGAAGCTTTCTTT
TRBV2	-	TRBJ1-1	TRBD1	CASSDSFGQGAFF	TGTGCCAGCAGTGATAGTTTTGGACAGGGGGCTTTCTTT
TRBV15	-	TRBJ2-6	-	CATRWEAGANVLTF	TGTGCCACCCGATGGGAGGCTGGGGCCAACGTCCTGACTTTC
TRBV5-1	-	TRBJ2-7	TRBD2	CASSRTSGSYEQYF	TGCGCCAGCAGTCGGACTAGCGGGAGCTACGAGCAGTACTTC
TRBV11-2	-	TRBJ2-2	-	CASSLLYTGELFF	TGTGCCAGCAGCCTCTTATACACCGGGGAGCTGTTTTTT
TRBV6-1	-	TRBJ1-5	TRBD1	CASSLTGAGQPQHF	TGTGCCAGCAGTTTGACAGGGGCAGGGCAGCCCCAGCATTTT
TRBV20-1	-	TRBJ1-1	-	CSVPPDTEAFF	TGCAGTGTGCCCCCGGACACTGAAGCTTTCTTT
TRBV7-9	-	TRBJ1-5	TRBD1	CASSSWDRGHQPQHF	TGTGCCAGCAGCTCCTGGGACAGGGGGCATCAGCCCCAGCATTTT
TRBV18	-	TRBJ2-5	-	CASSRGLGETQYF	TGTGCCAGCTCGCGGGGCCTGGGGGAGACCCAGTACTTC
TRBV5-1	-	TRBJ2-7	TRBD2	CASSTGTSGSSYEQYF	TGCGCCAGCAGCACCGGGACTAGCGGGAGCTCCTACGAGCAGTACTTC
TRBV7-9	-	TRBJ2-2	-	CASSLPRVQLNTGELFF	TGTGCCAGCAGCCTCCCGAGGGTCCAGCTCAACACCGGGGAGCTGTTTTTT
TRBV30	-	TRBJ1-2	-	CAWRGVSGLDGYTF	TGTGCCTGGCGGGGGGTTTCGGGGTTGGATGGCTACACCTTC
TRBV5-6	-	TRBJ1-4	TRBD1	CASSWGQGPEKLFF	TGTGCCAGCAGCTGGGGACAGGGCCCTGAAAAACTGTTTTTT
TRBV27	-	TRBJ1-1	TRBD1	CASSLDREYNTEAFF	TGTGCCAGCAGTTTAGACAGGGAGTACAACACTGAAGCTTTCTTT
TRBV7-8	-	TRBJ1-1	-	CASNDSPRSSTEAFF	TGTGCCAGCAACGACAGTCCGAGGAGTTCCACTGAAGCTTTCTTT
TRBV25-1	-	TRBJ2-7	-	CASSEQGNYEQYF	TGTGCCAGCAGTGAACAGGGGAACTACGAGCAGTACTTC
TRBV6-6	once	TRBJ2-7	TRBD1	CASSYPRRDRATEQYF	TGTGCCAGCAGTTACCCTCGGAGAGACAGGGCCACCGAGCAGTACTTC
TRBV7-9	-	TRBJ1-4	-	CASSDTRGDEKLFF	TGTGCCAGCAGCGACACACGGGGAGATGAAAAACTGTTTTTT
TRBV6-6	-	TRBJ1-2	-	CASKPLGQNFYGYTF	TGTGCCAGCAAACCACTCGGACAGAACTTCTATGGCTACACCTTC